This entry features one TCR beta chain sequence. Authors' analysis steps: Scientists estimated how many nucleated cells there were by amplifying reference gene primers. The method was immunoSEQ multiplex PCR; TCRdb's version includes in-frame clones alone and lacks a portion of them. The V and J calls and clone size come from that table; D and trimming were worked out from the DNA. The data contain 200,000 to 250,000 clones, 75% to 90% of them seen just once; the ten biggest clones take up about 4%. The record originates from a study of blood T cell repertoires in COVID-19. At the level of the study: COVID-19 samples collected from the United States, Italy and Spain covered acute and convalescent phases.

Study members were between roughly 18 and 100 years old and lived in roughly 24 US regions. Germline CDR1 is SNHLY and CDR2 is FYNNEI. The V and J ends lost 1 base and 4 bases respectively, with 7 bases between them. The CDR3 is 13 amino acids. The genes are TRBV2 and TRBJ1-2; D is unresolved. The origin of this receptor is a woman in her thirties or forties with acute COVID-19. Sequenced sample: PBMCs or T cells enriched from blood (not recorded which). This CDR3 reads CASSEVSPYGYTF. In DNA form, the CDR3 reads TGTGCCAGCAGTGAAGTCAGTCCCTATGGCTACACCTTC.